This T cell receptor (beta chain) comes out of a study of persistence of HIV-infected CD4 T cells. As for this clone: Antigen: not known.

The ends lost 8 bases at V and 4 bases at J; junction bases unmatched: 13. The CDR3 is 15 amino acids. Germline V CDR1 and CDR2: SNHLY, FYNNEI. An overlapping HIV-1 Gag peptide pool stimulated these cells at roughly 1 ug/peptide/mL. Sorted nonresponding memory CD4+ T cells were CD40L-negative, CD69-negative, CD45RO-high. Sequencing used immunoSEQ version 4 in survey mode. Using immunoSEQ multiplex PCR, the repertoire was profiled, and TCRdb retains in-frame clones only, with some absent. The sample records about 36,000 clones, 82% being singletons. Overall study results and limits: Compared with CD3/CD28-stimulated cells, CMV- and Gag-responding cells showed lower TCRbeta richness.

The receptor comes from an adult with HIV. The donor label of this sample is uncertain. The sample in question was cultured CD4+ T cells from PBMCs, obtained from a patient who received antiretroviral therapy. The rearrangement uses TRBV2 and TRBJ2-5, with TRBD2 matching 7 bases. CDR3 sequence: CASRKWGGSGETQYF. The CDR3 nucleotides read TGTGCCAGCCGGAAGTGGGGGGGGTCCGGAGAGACCCAGTACTTC.